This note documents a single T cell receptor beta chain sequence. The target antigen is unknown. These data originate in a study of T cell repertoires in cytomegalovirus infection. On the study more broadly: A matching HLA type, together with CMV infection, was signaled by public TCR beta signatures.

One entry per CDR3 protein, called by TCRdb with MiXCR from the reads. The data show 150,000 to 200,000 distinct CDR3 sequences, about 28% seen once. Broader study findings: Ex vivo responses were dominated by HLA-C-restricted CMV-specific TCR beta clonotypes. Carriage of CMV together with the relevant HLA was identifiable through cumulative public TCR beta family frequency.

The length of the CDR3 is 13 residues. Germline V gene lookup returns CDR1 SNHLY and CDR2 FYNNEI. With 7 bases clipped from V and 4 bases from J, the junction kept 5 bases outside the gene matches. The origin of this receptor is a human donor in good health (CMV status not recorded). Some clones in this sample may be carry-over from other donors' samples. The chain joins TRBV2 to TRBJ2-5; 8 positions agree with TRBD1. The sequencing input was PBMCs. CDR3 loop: CASTGGRGETQYF. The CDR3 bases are TGTGCCAGCACAGGGGGCAGGGGAGAGACCCAGTACTTC.